A selection of T cell receptor beta chains follows, all from one sample in a study of blood T cell repertoires in COVID-19. The method was immunoSEQ multiplex PCR; TCRdb's version includes in-frame clones alone and lacks a portion of them. The repertoire consists of hundreds of thousands of clones, with around nine tenths occurring once and the leading ten covering around 14%. Sequenced input: peripheral blood. These receptors were collected from a woman in her 70s with COVID-19, enrolled during active disease. Each CDR3 is given with its conserved first and last residue. D genes are given only for firm matches. Clone size is stated in some rows and not others, as once, few, many or a class when expanded.

TRBV4-1,.,TRBJ2-1,TRBD2,TGCGCCAGCAGCCAATGGACTAGCGGGGGGGTGAGCTCCTACAATGAGCAGTTCTTC,CASSQWTSGGVSSYNEQFF
TRBV18,.,TRBJ2-2,.,TGTGCCAGCTTCGGGTCTCGCGGGACCGGGGAGCTGTTTTTT,CASFGSRGTGELFF
TRBV29-1,.,TRBJ2-7,.,TGCAGCGTTGGGGGGGCTAGCGGTTCCTACGAGCAGTACTTC,CSVGGASGSYEQYF
TRBV14,once,TRBJ2-1,.,TGTGCCAGCAGCCGGGTGGCTAGCTCCTACAATGAGCAGTTCTTC,CASSRVASSYNEQFF
TRBV21-1,few,TRBJ1-2,.,TGTGCCAGCAGCAAAAAGGGGGCCAGGTCGAACTATGGCTACACCTTC,CASSKKGARSNYGYTF
TRBV19,.,TRBJ2-3,TRBD2,TGTGCCAGTAGTCCTTTGACTAGCGGGGTGAGCACAGATACGCAGTATTTT,CASSPLTSGVSTDTQYF
TRBV30,.,TRBJ1-5,TRBD1,TGTGCCTGGAGTGTAGGGGGCGGTCAGCCCCAGCATTTT,CAWSVGGGQPQHF
TRBV5-1,.,TRBJ1-6,TRBD1,TGCGCCAGCAGCTGGGGACAGGGGGATTCACCCCTCCACTTT,CASSWGQGDSPLHF
TRBV6-2/TRBV6-3,.,TRBJ1-2,.,TGTGCCAGCAGTTACTCCCCGCGGGGGGTCGGAGGAGGCTACACCTTC,CASSYSPRGVGGGYTF
TRBV7-6,.,TRBJ2-3,TRBD2,TGTGCCAGCAGCTTAGATGAGCGGGGGCCGGGGGGAGATACGCAGTATTTT,CASSLDERGPGGDTQYF
TRBV7-9,.,TRBJ1-3,.,TGTGCCAGCAGCCCTTTCTCTGGAAACACCATATATTTT,CASSPFSGNTIYF
TRBV9,.,TRBJ1-2,TRBD1,TGTGCCAGCAGCCTCAGCCAGGGGGCGCCTGATGGCTACACCTTC,CASSLSQGAPDGYTF
TRBV30,.,TRBJ1-4,TRBD1,TGTGCCTATGACAGGGGAGAAGAAAAACTGTTTTTT,CAYDRGEEKLFF
TRBV27,.,TRBJ1-5,.,TGTGCCAGCAGGAGGGGGGGTCGGAGCAATCAGCCCCAGCATTTT,CASRRGGRSNQPQHF
TRBV19,.,TRBJ2-7,.,TGTGCCAGTAGTTCCCGGGACACGGAGTACGAGCAGTACTTC,CASSSRDTEYEQYF
TRBV5-1,.,TRBJ2-3,TRBD2,TGCGCCAGCAGCTGGGAAGCGGGGTACACAGATACGCAGTATTTT,CASSWEAGYTDTQYF
TRBV6-2/TRBV6-3,.,TRBJ1-1,.,TGTGCCAGCAGTTTGAGAAGGAACACTGAAGCTTTCTTT,CASSLRRNTEAFF
TRBV6-1,few,TRBJ1-2,TRBD1,TGTGCCAGCAGTGAAAGGGGGACAGGGGAGGGCTACACCTTC,CASSERGTGEGYTF
TRBV4-1,few,TRBJ2-2,.,TGCGCCAGCAGCCACACAGGGGAGGTCACCGGGGAGCTGTTTTTT,CASSHTGEVTGELFF
TRBV9,.,TRBJ1-2,TRBD1,TGTGCCAGCAGCTCCCAACCACAAGGACAGGGCAACTATGGCTACACCTTC,CASSSQPQGQGNYGYTF
TRBV7-2,.,TRBJ1-5,.,TGTGCCAGCAGCGCGAGCAATCAGCCCCAGCATTTT,CASSASNQPQHF
TRBV30,.,TRBJ2-3,.,TGTGCCTGGAGTGGGGGGGTCACAGATACGCAGTATTTT,CAWSGGVTDTQYF
TRBV4-3,.,TRBJ2-3,TRBD2,TGCGCCAGCAGCCAAGATTGGGTAGCGGGGGGGGCCTCTAGCACAGATACGCAGTATTTT,CASSQDWVAGGASSTDTQYF
TRBV3-1/TRBV3-2,few,TRBJ1-5,.,TGTGCCAGCAGCCAAGATCTAATAAGTCAGCCCCAGCATTTT,CASSQDLISQPQHF
TRBV30,.,TRBJ1-1,.,TGTGCCTGGGCCACGAGGGATGAAGCTTTCTTT,CAWATRDEAFF
TRBV27,.,TRBJ1-1,.,TGTGCCAGCATTATGAACACTGAAGCTTTCTTT,CASIMNTEAFF
TRBV27,.,TRBJ1-2,TRBD1,TGTGCCAGCAGTTCCGGACAGGGACATGGCTACACCTTC,CASSSGQGHGYTF
TRBV30,.,TRBJ2-5,.,TGTGCCTGGAGTGGACTTGTCGGGATTGAGACCCAGTACTTC,CAWSGLVGIETQYF